This T cell receptor beta chain appears in the sequencing data of a study of shared T cell receptors in the human thymus. This CDR3 is 15 amino acids long. The V gene's germline CDR1 is SGDLS and CDR2 YYNGEE. The V end lost 3 bases, the J end lost 4 bases, and 14 bases lay between the germline ends. Sequenced by immunoSEQ multiplex PCR; TCRdb stores in-frame clones only, minus some. Among 650,000 to 950,000 clones listed, 75% to 90% were seen once. These data were also reused for a study on human thymus T cells.

The sample taken for sequencing was thymocytes. The chain carries TRBV9 and TRBJ2-1; D is uncertain. The TCR comes from a girl less than two years old with a congenital heart defect. In DNA, the CDR3 is TGTGCCAGCAGCGCCTCATCCGGTAGATACAATGAGCAGTTCTTC. Its translation is CASSASSGRYNEQFF.